This entry describes one TCR beta chain. Its specificity is unknown. Researchers ran the PCR with 60 Vbeta and 13 Jbeta primers. Generated by immunoSEQ multiplex PCR, the TCRdb table keeps only in-frame clones and is missing some. This table has about 140,000 clones, around 75% appearing once. Germline V gene data show CDR1 as SQVTM and CDR2 as ANQGSEA. V gave up 1 base and J gave up 6 bases; unmatched junction bases: 7. The CDR3 sequence is 15 residues long. This specimen comes from a study of cytomegalovirus exposure and HLA in healthy donors. Study observations and caveats: Using a false discovery rate of 0.05, a later analysis showed that approximately 17,000 TCR beta sequences were associated with HLA alleles.

V gene TRBV29-1 combines with J gene TRBJ2-7; 12 bases fit TRBD1. Sequencing used PBMCs. This TCR derives from a female donor in good health and CMV-seronegative. As DNA, the CDR3 is TGCAGCGTTGAAGGAGAGGGGACAGGGGGCGGCGAGCAGTACTTC. This codes for CSVEGEGTGGGEQYF.